The rows below give T cell receptor beta chains drawn from one sample of a study of HIV-infected children after antiretroviral therapy interruption. Via MiXCR, TCRdb re-called the 3' RACE reads, giving one row per CDR3 protein. The data hold approximately 15,000 distinct CDR3 sequences, with approximately 3.6% observed a single time. Sequenced here: CD45RO+ CD8+ T cells from PBMCs, pooled from several time points, sampled from a donor given antiretroviral therapy, either interrupted or continuous. These receptors all stem from a pool of human donors with HIV. CDR3s include the opening cysteine and the closing phenylalanine or tryptophan. D genes are given only for firm matches. Clone sizes are given selectively: once, few, many, or a class where the clone is expanded.

TRBD2	TRBV6-1	TRBJ2-3	many	CASSVASGGADTQYF	TGTGCCAGCAGTGTGGCTAGCGGGGGGGCAGATACGCAGTATTTT
.	TRBV6-2/TRBV6-3	TRBJ2-7	many	CASTPAASYEQYF	TGTGCCAGCACCCCGGCAGCCTCCTACGAGCAGTACTTC
TRBD2	TRBV15	TRBJ2-5	many	CATSEIAGETQYF	TGTGCCACCAGCGAAATAGCGGGAGAGACCCAGTACTTC
.	TRBV28	TRBJ2-3	many	CASSFARDGTDTQYF	TGTGCCAGCAGTTTCGCCAGGGACGGCACAGATACGCAGTATTTT
.	TRBV6-5	TRBJ2-7	.	CASSPGGGYPYEQYF	TGTGCCAGCAGCCCTGGAGGGGGGTATCCCTACGAGCAGTACTTC
.	TRBV6-7	TRBJ2-2	many	CASSYPTPRTDANTGELFF	TGTGCCAGCAGTTACCCGACCCCTCGGACAGATGCGAACACCGGGGAGCTGTTTTTT
TRBD2	TRBV2	TRBJ2-3	many	CASSEKRGAGADTQYF	TGTGCCAGCAGTGAAAAGCGGGGGGCAGGGGCAGATACGCAGTATTTT
.	TRBV4-3	TRBJ1-1	medium-sized	CASSQGSTILEAFF	TGCGCCAGCAGCCAAGGGAGTACAATCCTTGAAGCTTTCTTT
TRBD2	TRBV29-1	TRBJ2-1	medium-sized	CSVELAGGVEQFF	TGCAGCGTTGAACTAGCGGGAGGCGTTGAGCAGTTCTTC
.	TRBV6-1	TRBJ2-2	many	CASSVTGDTGELFF	TGTGCCAGCAGTGTGACAGGCGACACCGGGGAGCTGTTTTTT
.	TRBV15	TRBJ2-5	many	CATSGDSKIETQYF	TGTGCCACCTCGGGGGACAGTAAGATAGAGACCCAGTACTTC
.	TRBV28	TRBJ2-6	.	CASSWGSATGANVLTF	TGTGCCAGCAGCTGGGGGTCGGCAACCGGGGCCAACGTCCTGACTTTC
TRBD2	TRBV30	TRBJ2-1	many	CAWSVLAALGFEQFF	TGTGCCTGGAGTGTACTAGCGGCCCTGGGCTTTGAGCAGTTCTTC
.	TRBV3-1	TRBJ2-7	many	CASSQDWLVLREQYF	TGTGCCAGCAGCCAAGATTGGCTAGTTCTCCGCGAGCAGTACTTC
TRBD1	TRBV10-2	TRBJ2-1	many	CASSLTGGNEQFF	TGCGCCAGCTCCCTGACAGGGGGCAATGAGCAGTTCTTC
.	TRBV2	TRBJ1-2	many	CASSPPRDQGRYTF	TGTGCCAGCAGTCCCCCCCGGGACCAAGGGCGCTACACCTTC
.	TRBV20-1	TRBJ2-7	many	CSARGEGRAYEQYF	TGCAGTGCTAGAGGAGAGGGCAGAGCCTACGAGCAGTACTTC
.	TRBV6-5	TRBJ2-6	many	CASSYSVGAGANVLTF	TGTGCCAGCAGTTACTCAGTAGGGGCTGGGGCCAACGTCCTGACTTTC
.	TRBV11-3	TRBJ2-1	many	CASTRDSYNEQFF	TGTGCCAGCACCCGGGACTCCTACAATGAGCAGTTCTTC
TRBD2	TRBV7-8	TRBJ2-3	many	CASSLEAGGATDTQYF	TGTGCCAGCAGCTTAGAAGCGGGGGGGGCCACAGATACGCAGTATTTT
.	TRBV6-2/TRBV6-3	TRBJ1-3	many	CARDRLTGNTIYF	TGTGCCAGAGACAGGTTGACTGGAAACACCATATATTTT
.	TRBV5-1	TRBJ2-3	many	CASSFRTDTQYF	TGCGCCAGCAGCTTCCGCACAGATACGCAGTATTTT
.	TRBV4-1	TRBJ1-1	many	CASSLDALNTEAFF	TGCGCCAGCAGTCTTGACGCCTTGAACACTGAAGCTTTCTTT
TRBD2	TRBV4-1	TRBJ2-3	many	CASRRGETSTDTQYF	TGCGCCAGCAGGCGGGGGGAGACTAGCACAGATACGCAGTATTTT
.	TRBV2	TRBJ2-2	many	CASSEESDTGELFF	TGTGCCAGCAGTGAAGAATCCGACACCGGGGAGCTGTTTTTT
.	TRBV29-1	TRBJ2-1	many	CSVRPERRKDEQFF	TGCAGCGTTCGCCCGGAGCGACGCAAGGATGAGCAGTTCTTC
.	TRBV5-1	TRBJ2-1	few	CASSLGTTYNEQFF	TGCGCCAGCAGCTTGGGGACAACCTACAATGAGCAGTTCTTC
TRBD1	TRBV7-9	TRBJ2-1	.	CASSLGQGEVHEQFF	TGTGCCAGCAGCTTGGGACAGGGCGAAGTACATGAGCAGTTCTTC
.	TRBV9	TRBJ1-1	many	CASSVRQALPNTEAFF	TGTGCCAGCAGCGTCCGGCAAGCCCTCCCCAACACTGAAGCTTTCTTT
TRBD2	TRBV28	TRBJ2-6	many	CASSLYGGAGANVLTF	TGTGCCAGCAGTTTATACGGGGGGGCCGGGGCCAACGTCCTGACTTTC
.	TRBV7-3	TRBJ2-2	many	CASSFLPKGGSTGELFF	TGTGCCAGCAGCTTTTTACCGAAGGGGGGGTCCACCGGGGAGCTGTTTTTT
.	TRBV4-2	TRBJ1-1	many	CASSQDSGTPDEAFF	TGTGCCAGCAGCCAAGATTCGGGGACCCCGGATGAAGCTTTCTTT
.	TRBV10-2	TRBJ1-5	many	CASKPWGNNQPQHF	TGCGCCAGCAAACCTTGGGGGAACAATCAGCCCCAGCATTTT
.	TRBV11-2	TRBJ2-7	few	CASSPKIRDFTYEQYF	TGTGCCAGCAGCCCCAAAATCCGGGACTTTACTTACGAGCAGTACTTC
.	TRBV29-1	TRBJ2-5	many	CSYGMKETQYF	TGCAGCTATGGCATGAAAGAGACCCAGTACTTC
TRBD2	TRBV2	TRBJ2-1	few	CASIRASGAYSYNEQFF	TGTGCCAGCATTAGGGCTAGCGGGGCATACTCCTACAATGAGCAGTTCTTC
.	TRBV19	TRBJ1-4	medium-sized	CASSTRTATNEKLFF	TGTGCCAGTAGTACCAGGACGGCAACTAATGAAAAACTGTTTTTT
.	TRBV7-2	TRBJ1-4	.	CASSFARDGEKLFF	TGTGCCAGCAGCTTCGCCAGGGACGGTGAAAAACTGTTTTTT
TRBD1	TRBV5-1	TRBJ2-1	many	CASSLKGAVTNEQLF	TGCGCCAGCAGCTTGAAGGGGGCGGTAACGAATGAGCAGCTCTTC
.	TRBV6-5	TRBJ2-1	many	CASSPAGLPYNEQFF	TGTGCCAGCAGTCCCGCGGGTCTTCCTTACAATGAGCAGTTCTTC
.	TRBV7-3	TRBJ1-4	many	CASSLSEKLFF	TGTGCCAGCAGCTTGAGCGAAAAACTGTTTTTT
.	TRBV21-1	TRBJ1-2	many	CASKSQFYGYTF	TGTGCCAGCAAGAGTCAGTTCTATGGCTACACCTTC
TRBD2	TRBV5-1	TRBJ2-1	many	CASTRLAGEGEQFF	TGCGCCAGCACCAGACTAGCGGGGGAGGGTGAGCAGTTCTTC
TRBD2	TRBV6-1	TRBJ2-3	.	CASSEERGSTDTQYF	TGTGCCAGCAGTGAAGAGCGGGGTAGCACAGATACGCAGTATTTT
.	TRBV20-1	TRBJ2-1	many	CSAGGEASNYNEQFF	TGCAGTGCCGGAGGGGAGGCTTCAAATTACAATGAGCAGTTCTTC
TRBD2	TRBV2	TRBJ2-1	many	CASRNLIAGGPYNEQFF	TGTGCCAGCAGGAATCTCATAGCGGGGGGGCCCTACAATGAGCAGTTCTTC